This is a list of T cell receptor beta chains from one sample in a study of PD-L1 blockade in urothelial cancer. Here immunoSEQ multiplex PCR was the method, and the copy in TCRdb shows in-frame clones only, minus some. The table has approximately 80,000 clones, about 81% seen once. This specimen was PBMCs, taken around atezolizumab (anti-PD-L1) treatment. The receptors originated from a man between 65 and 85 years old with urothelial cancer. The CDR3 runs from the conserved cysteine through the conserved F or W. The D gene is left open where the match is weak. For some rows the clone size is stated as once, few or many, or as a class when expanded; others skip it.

CDR3 protein: CASSGLGRVSGYTF
CDR3 DNA: TGTGCCAGCAGCGGCCTTGGCAGGGTTAGCGGCTACACCTTC
clone size: NA
D gene: NA
J gene: TRBJ1-2
V gene: TRBV9

CDR3 protein: CASSMTTSGRGYEQYF
CDR3 DNA: TGTGCCAGCAGCATGACGACTAGCGGGAGAGGTTACGAGCAGTACTTC
clone size: NA
D gene: TRBD2
J gene: TRBJ2-7
V gene: TRBV5-4

CDR3 protein: CASSLLGQGAEAFF
CDR3 DNA: TGTGCCAGCAGCTTATTAGGACAGGGCGCTGAAGCTTTCTTT
clone size: NA
D gene: TRBD1
J gene: TRBJ1-1
V gene: TRBV7-9

CDR3 protein: CASSGTGGENEQFF
CDR3 DNA: TGTGCCAGCAGCGGGACAGGGGGGGAAAATGAGCAGTTCTTC
clone size: NA
D gene: TRBD1
J gene: TRBJ2-1
V gene: TRBV6-5

CDR3 protein: CASSSDRGTNTGELFF
CDR3 DNA: TGCGCCAGCAGCTCGGACAGGGGAACGAACACCGGGGAGCTGTTTTTT
clone size: NA
D gene: TRBD1
J gene: TRBJ2-2
V gene: TRBV5-1

CDR3 protein: CASSRGNTNGELFF
CDR3 DNA: TGTGCCAGCAGCCGCGGGAATACTAACGGGGAGCTGTTTTTT
clone size: once
D gene: NA
J gene: TRBJ2-2
V gene: TRBV7-9

CDR3 protein: CASSPRTGGGYEQYF
CDR3 DNA: TGTGCCAGCAGCCCAAGGACAGGGGGGGGCTACGAGCAGTACTTC
clone size: many
D gene: TRBD1
J gene: TRBJ2-7
V gene: TRBV9

CDR3 protein: CASSPRQSSYEQYF
CDR3 DNA: TGTGCCAGCAGCCCACGACAGAGCTCCTACGAGCAGTACTTC
clone size: once
D gene: NA
J gene: TRBJ2-7
V gene: TRBV6-4

CDR3 protein: CASSLAGGGLGNYGYTF
CDR3 DNA: TGTGCCAGCAGCTTAGCGGGGGGAGGGTTGGGAAACTATGGCTACACCTTC
clone size: once
D gene: NA
J gene: TRBJ1-2
V gene: TRBV7-8

CDR3 protein: CASSLSRTSGVTYNEQFF
CDR3 DNA: TGTGCCAGCAGTTTATCGAGGACTAGCGGGGTAACCTACAATGAGCAGTTCTTC
clone size: once
D gene: TRBD2
J gene: TRBJ2-1
V gene: TRBV27

CDR3 protein: CASSRPDRVGEQYF
CDR3 DNA: TGCGCCAGCAGCCGCCCGGACAGGGTGGGGGAGCAGTACTTC
clone size: NA
D gene: TRBD1
J gene: TRBJ2-7
V gene: TRBV5-1

CDR3 protein: CAISEARGGTANNYGYTF
CDR3 DNA: TGTGCCATCAGTGAGGCGAGGGGCGGGACAGCAAATAACTATGGCTACACCTTC
clone size: few
D gene: TRBD1
J gene: TRBJ1-2
V gene: TRBV10-3

CDR3 protein: CASSQREGYEQYF
CDR3 DNA: TGTGCCAGCAGTCAGCGGGAGGGTTACGAGCAGTACTTC
clone size: NA
D gene: TRBD2
J gene: TRBJ2-7
V gene: TRBV5-5

CDR3 protein: CASRGTALNYGYTF
CDR3 DNA: TGTGCCAGCAGAGGGACAGCCCTCAACTATGGCTACACCTTC
clone size: NA
D gene: TRBD1
J gene: TRBJ1-2
V gene: TRBV6-6

CDR3 protein: CASSYAGSYEQYF
CDR3 DNA: TGTGCCAGCAGTTACGCAGGATCCTACGAGCAGTACTTC
clone size: NA
D gene: NA
J gene: TRBJ2-7
V gene: TRBV6-5

CDR3 protein: CASSLRQGGEKLFF
CDR3 DNA: TGTGCCAGCAGCTTAAGACAAGGAGGCGAAAAACTGTTTTTT
clone size: NA
D gene: NA
J gene: TRBJ1-4
V gene: TRBV7-9

CDR3 protein: CASSQLGATDTQYF
CDR3 DNA: TGCGCCAGCAGCCAACTAGGTGCCACAGATACGCAGTATTTT
clone size: NA
D gene: NA
J gene: TRBJ2-3
V gene: TRBV5-1

CDR3 protein: CASSPLATRGETQYF
CDR3 DNA: TGTGCCAGCTCACCCTTAGCGACCCGAGGGGAGACCCAGTACTTC
clone size: NA
D gene: NA
J gene: TRBJ2-5
V gene: TRBV18